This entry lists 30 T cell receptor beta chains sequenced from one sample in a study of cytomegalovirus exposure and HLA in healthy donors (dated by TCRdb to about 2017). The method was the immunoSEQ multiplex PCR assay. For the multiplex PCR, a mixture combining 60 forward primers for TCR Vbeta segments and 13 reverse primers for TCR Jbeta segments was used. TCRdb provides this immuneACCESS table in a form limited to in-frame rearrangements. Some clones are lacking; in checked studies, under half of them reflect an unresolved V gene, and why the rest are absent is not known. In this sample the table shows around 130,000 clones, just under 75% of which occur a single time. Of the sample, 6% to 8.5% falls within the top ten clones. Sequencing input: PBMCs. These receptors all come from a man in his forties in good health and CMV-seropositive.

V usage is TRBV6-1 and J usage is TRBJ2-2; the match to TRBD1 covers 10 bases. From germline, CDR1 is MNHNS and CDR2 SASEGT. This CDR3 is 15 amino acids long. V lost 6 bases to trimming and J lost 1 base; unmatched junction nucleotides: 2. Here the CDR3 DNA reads TGTGCCAGCAGCCGGGACAGGGGGAACACCGGGGAGCTGTTTTTT. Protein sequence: CASSRDRGNTGELFF.

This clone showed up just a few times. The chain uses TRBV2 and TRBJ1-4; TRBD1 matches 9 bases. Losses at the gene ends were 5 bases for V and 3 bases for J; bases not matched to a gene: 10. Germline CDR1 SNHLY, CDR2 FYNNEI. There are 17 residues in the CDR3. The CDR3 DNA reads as TGTGCCAGCAGTCCGTCCCGGGACAGGGTAGCTAATGAAAAACTGTTTTTT. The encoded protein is CASSPSRDRVANEKLFF.

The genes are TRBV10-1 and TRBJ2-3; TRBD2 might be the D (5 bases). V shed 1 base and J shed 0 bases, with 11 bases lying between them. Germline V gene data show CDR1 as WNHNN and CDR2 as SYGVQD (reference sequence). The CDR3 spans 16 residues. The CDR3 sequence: CASSELSGTSTDTQYF. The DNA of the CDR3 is TGCGCCAGCAGTGAGTTGAGCGGAACTAGCACAGATACGCAGTATTTT.

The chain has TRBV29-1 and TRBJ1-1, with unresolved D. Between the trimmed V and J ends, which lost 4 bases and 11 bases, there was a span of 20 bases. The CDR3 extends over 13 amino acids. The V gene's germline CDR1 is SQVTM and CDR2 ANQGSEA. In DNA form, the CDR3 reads TGCAGCGTTGTTGTTCTTATGCTCAGCGAGGCTTTCTTT. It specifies CSVVVLMLSEAFF.

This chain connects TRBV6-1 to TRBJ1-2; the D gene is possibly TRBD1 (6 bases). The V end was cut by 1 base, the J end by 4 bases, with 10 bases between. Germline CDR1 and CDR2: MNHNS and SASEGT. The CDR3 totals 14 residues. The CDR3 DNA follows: TGTGCCAGCAGTGAAGGGACAGCGGTCTATGGCTACACCTTC. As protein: CASSEGTAVYGYTF.

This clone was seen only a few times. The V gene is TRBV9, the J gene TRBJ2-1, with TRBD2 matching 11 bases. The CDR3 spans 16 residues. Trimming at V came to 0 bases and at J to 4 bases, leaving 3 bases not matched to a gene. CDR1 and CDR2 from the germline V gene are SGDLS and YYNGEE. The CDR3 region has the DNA TGTGCCAGCAGCGTAGGGGCTAGCGGGAGGTACAATGAGCAGTTCTTC. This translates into CASSVGASGRYNEQFF.

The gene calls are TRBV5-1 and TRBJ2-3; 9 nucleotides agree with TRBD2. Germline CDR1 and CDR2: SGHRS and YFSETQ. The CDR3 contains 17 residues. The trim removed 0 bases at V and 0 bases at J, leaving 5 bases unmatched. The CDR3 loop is CASSLALAGSSTDTQYF. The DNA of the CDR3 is TGCGCCAGCAGCTTGGCGCTAGCGGGGAGTAGCACAGATACGCAGTATTTT.

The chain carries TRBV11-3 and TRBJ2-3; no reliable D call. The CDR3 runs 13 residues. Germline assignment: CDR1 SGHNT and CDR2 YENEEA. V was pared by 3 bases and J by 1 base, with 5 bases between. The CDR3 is CASSLYRTDTQYF. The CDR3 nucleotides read TGTGCCAGCAGCTTGTATCGCACAGATACGCAGTATTTT.

For the CDR3, the DNA is TGTGCCAGCAGTGCGTCAGGGGGAAACACTGAAGCTTTCTTT. Translated: CASSASGGNTEAFF. The chain couples TRBV28 to TRBJ1-1; 7 bases are a match to TRBD1. With V trimmed by 5 bases and J by 2 bases, 5 bases remained unmatched. CDR1 is MDHEN and CDR2 is SYDVKM in the germline V gene. The CDR3 is made up of 14 amino acids.

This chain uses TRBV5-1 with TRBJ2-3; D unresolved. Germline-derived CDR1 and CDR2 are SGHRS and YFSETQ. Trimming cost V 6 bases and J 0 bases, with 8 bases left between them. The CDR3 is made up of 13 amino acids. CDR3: CASKYPSTDTQYF. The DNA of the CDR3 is TGCGCCAGCAAATATCCTAGCACAGATACGCAGTATTTT.

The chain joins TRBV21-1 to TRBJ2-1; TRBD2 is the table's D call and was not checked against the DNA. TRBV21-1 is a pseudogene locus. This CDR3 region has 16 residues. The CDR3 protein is CASSLRPGLARGEQFF. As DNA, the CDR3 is TGTGCCAGCAGCTTACGCCCGGGACTAGCACGAGGTGAGCAGTTCTTC.

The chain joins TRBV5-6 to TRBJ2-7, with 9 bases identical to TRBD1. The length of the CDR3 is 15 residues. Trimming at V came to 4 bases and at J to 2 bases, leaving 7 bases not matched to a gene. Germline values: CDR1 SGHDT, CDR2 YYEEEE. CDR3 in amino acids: CASSPTGGDPYEQYF. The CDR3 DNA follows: TGTGCCAGCAGCCCGACAGGGGGGGACCCCTACGAGCAGTACTTC.

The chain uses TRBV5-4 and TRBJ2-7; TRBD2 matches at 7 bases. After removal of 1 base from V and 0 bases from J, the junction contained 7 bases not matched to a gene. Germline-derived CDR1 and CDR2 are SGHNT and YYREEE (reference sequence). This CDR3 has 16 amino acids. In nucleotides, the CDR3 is TGTGCCAGCAGCTTGTCCTCGGGGGGTAGCTCCTACGAGCAGTACTTC. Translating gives CASSLSSGGSSYEQYF.

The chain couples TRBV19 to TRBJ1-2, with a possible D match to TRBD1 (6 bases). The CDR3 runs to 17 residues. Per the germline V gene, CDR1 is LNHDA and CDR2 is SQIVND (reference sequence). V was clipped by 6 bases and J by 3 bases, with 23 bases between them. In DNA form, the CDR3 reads TGTGCCAGTAGGACCAGGACAGACAACCGACTATACTATGGCTACACCTTC. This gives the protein CASRTRTDNRLYYGYTF.

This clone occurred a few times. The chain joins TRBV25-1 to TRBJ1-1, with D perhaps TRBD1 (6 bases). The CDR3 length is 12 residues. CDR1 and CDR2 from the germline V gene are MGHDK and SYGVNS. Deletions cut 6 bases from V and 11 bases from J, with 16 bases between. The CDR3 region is CASSNYRVGAFF. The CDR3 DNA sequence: TGTGCCAGCAGCAATTACAGGGTGGGGGCTTTCTTT.

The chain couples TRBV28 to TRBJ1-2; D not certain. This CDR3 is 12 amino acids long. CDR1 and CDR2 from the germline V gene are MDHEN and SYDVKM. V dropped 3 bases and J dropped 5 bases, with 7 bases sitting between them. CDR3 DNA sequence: TGTGCCAGCAGTTTTGGGGAGTATGGCTACACCTTC. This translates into CASSFGEYGYTF.

This CDR3 reads CASSYSDGTNYGYTF. CDR3 bases: TGTGCCAGCAGTTATTCCGACGGGACTAACTATGGCTACACCTTC. This chain connects TRBV6-5 to TRBJ1-2, with D unresolved. CDR1 and CDR2 (germline): MNHEY, SVGAGI. CDR3 length equals 15 residues. V lost 3 bases, J lost 0 bases, and 11 bases lay in between.

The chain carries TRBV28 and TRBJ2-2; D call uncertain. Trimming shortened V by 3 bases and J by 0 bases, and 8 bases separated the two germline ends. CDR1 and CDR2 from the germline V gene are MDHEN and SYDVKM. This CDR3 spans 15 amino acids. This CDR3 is CASSFRVTNTGELFF. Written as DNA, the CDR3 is TGTGCCAGCAGTTTCCGGGTAACGAACACCGGGGAGCTGTTTTTT. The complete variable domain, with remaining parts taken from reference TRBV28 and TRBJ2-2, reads DVKVTQSSRYLVKRTGEKVFLECVQDMDHENMFWYRQDPGLGLRLIYFSYDVKMKEKGDIPEGYSVSREKKERFSLILESASTNQTSMYLCASSFRVTNTGELFFGEGSRLTVL.

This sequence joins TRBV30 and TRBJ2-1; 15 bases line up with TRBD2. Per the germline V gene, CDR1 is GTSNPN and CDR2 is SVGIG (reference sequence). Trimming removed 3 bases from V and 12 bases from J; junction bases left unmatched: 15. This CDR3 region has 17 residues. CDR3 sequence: CAWRSGERGLAGGGQFF. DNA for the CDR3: TGTGCCTGGAGGTCGGGGGAGAGGGGACTAGCGGGGGGAGGGCAGTTCTTC.

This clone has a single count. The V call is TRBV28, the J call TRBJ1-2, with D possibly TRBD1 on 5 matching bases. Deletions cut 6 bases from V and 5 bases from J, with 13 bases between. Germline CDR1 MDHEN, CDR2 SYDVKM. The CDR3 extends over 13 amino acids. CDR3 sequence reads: CASRSGGAYGYTF. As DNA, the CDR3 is TGTGCCAGCAGATCGGGAGGGGCGTATGGCTACACCTTC.

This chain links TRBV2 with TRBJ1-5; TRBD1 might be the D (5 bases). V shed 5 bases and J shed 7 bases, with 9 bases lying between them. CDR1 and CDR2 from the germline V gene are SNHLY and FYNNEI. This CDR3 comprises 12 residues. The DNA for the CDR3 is TGTGCCAGCAGTTCAGGGCCCCAGCCCCAGCATTTT. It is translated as CASSSGPQPQHF.

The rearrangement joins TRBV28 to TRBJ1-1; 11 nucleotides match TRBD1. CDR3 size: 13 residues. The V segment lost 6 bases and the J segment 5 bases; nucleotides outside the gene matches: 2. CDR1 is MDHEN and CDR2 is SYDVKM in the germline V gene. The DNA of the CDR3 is TGTGCCAGCAGGGACAGGGGGCGGACTGAAGCTTTCTTT. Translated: CASRDRGRTEAFF.

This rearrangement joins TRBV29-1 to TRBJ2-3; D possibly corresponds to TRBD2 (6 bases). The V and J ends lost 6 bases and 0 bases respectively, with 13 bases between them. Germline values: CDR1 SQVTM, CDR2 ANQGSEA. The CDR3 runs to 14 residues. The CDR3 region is CSVEGQGSTDTQYF. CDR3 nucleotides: TGCAGCGTGGAGGGGCAGGGAAGCACAGATACGCAGTATTTT.

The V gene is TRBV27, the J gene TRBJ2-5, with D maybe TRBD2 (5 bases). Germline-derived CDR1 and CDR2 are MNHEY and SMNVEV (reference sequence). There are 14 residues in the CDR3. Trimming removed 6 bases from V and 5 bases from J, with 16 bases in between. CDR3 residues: CASRQLGASETQYF. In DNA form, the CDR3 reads TGTGCCAGCAGGCAACTAGGTGCGTCGGAGACCCAGTACTTC.

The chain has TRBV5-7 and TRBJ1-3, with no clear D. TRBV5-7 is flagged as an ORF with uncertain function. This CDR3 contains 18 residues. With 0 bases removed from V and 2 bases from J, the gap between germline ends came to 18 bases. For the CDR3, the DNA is TGTGCCAGCAGCTTGGCGAGGCGTTATCTTAACCCTGGAAACACCATATATTTT. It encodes CASSLARRYLNPGNTIYF.

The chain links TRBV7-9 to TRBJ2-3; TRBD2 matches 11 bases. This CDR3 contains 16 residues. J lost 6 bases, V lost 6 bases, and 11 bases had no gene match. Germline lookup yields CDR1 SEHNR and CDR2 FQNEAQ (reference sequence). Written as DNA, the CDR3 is TGTGCCAGCAGTTTTAGCGGGGGGGCCGGCTCCGATACGCAGTATTTT. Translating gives CASSFSGGAGSDTQYF.

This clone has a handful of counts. CDR3 sequence (DNA): TGTGCCAGCAGCACCACCGGGGGAAACACCATATATTTT. Translating it yields CASSTTGGNTIYF. The chain combines TRBV9 with TRBJ1-3; D remains unclear. Trimming stripped 4 bases from V and 4 bases from J, with 9 bases between. Germline V lookup: CDR1 SGDLS, CDR2 YYNGEE. The CDR3 spans 13 residues. The entire variable domain, with the rest obtained from reference TRBV9 and TRBJ1-3, is as follows: DSGVTQTPKHLITATGQRVTLRCSPRSGDLSVYWYQQSLDQGLQFLIQYYNGEERAKGNILERFSAQQFPDLHSELNLSSLELGDSALYFCASSTTGGNTIYFGEGSWLTVV.

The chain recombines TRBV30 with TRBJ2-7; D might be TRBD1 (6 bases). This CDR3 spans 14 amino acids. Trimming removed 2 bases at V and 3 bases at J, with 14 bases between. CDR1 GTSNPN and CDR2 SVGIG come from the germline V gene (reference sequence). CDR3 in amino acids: CAWSRGRGDYEQYF. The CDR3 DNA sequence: TGTGCCTGGAGTCGCGGCAGGGGAGACTACGAGCAGTACTTC.

The CDR3 DNA reads TGCAGCGCTCCGCTTCGGGATGGGAACTATGGCTACACCTTC. Protein sequence: CSAPLRDGNYGYTF. The chain combines TRBV29-1 with TRBJ1-2; no definite D call. CDR3 size: 14 residues. V was pared by 7 bases and J by 2 bases, with 17 bases between. Germline V CDR1 and CDR2: SQVTM, ANQGSEA.

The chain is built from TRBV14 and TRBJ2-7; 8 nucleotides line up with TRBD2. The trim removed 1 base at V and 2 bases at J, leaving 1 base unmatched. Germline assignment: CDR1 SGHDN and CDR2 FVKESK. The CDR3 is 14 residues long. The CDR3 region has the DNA TGTGCCAGCAGCCAAGTAGCGGGACCCTACGAGCAGTACTTC. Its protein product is CASSQVAGPYEQYF.